Described below is a single T cell receptor beta chain sequence and its context. No antigen is known for it. The record originates from a study of T cell responses to AZD1222 COVID-19 vaccine. Overall study findings and caveats: The study reported that nearly half of spike-specific TCRs target unmutated variant regions. Spike-wide coverage was observed for vaccine-associated CD4 TCRs, with dominant responses at 160-218 and 743-854. Repertoires were sampled only after the peak T cell response.

TCRdb keeps only in-frame clones here, not all; method: immunoSEQ multiplex PCR. The data show tens of thousands of clones, roughly 84% seen once. This CDR3 spans 13 amino acids. The germline V gene encodes CDR1 LGHDT and CDR2 YNNKEL (reference sequence). Trimming took off 10 bases at V and 1 base at J, with 13 bases between the two ends. The rearrangement uses TRBV3-1 (or the pseudogene TRBV3-2) and TRBJ2-5, with D possibly being TRBD2 (5 bases). The sample consisted of peripheral blood, taken 28 days after the second AZD1222 dose. The sequence was obtained from an adult who received the AZD1222 COVID-19 vaccine. CDR3 sequence: CATNRGSQETQYF. In DNA form, the CDR3 reads TGTGCCACCAACCGGGGTTCCCAAGAGACCCAGTACTTC.